The present T cell receptor beta chain was sequenced within a study of OX40 agonist ivuxolimab in advanced cancers. Germline values: CDR1 SGHTA, CDR2 FQGTGA. This CDR3 is built from 13 residues. V lost 4 bases and J 2 bases, leaving 8 bases between the germline ends. Patients who had autoimmune disease history or got systemic immunosuppression were left out. The method was immunoSEQ multiplex PCR; TCRdb's version includes in-frame clones alone and lacks a portion of them. The sample holds 65,000 to 95,000 clones, more than 70% seen once. As to this clone: The same CDR3 also results from other DNA sequences found in this sample.

This rearrangement joins TRBV7-3 to TRBJ1-1, with D perhaps TRBD1 (5 bases). The material sequenced was CD4+ or CD8+ T cells sorted from blood, taken in a trial of the OX40 agonist ivuxolimab. The TCR was taken from an adult with an advanced solid tumor such as melanoma, head and neck, liver or kidney cancer. Written as DNA, the CDR3 is TGTGCCAGCAGCTCGCAGGGTAACACTGAAGCTTTCTTT. Its translation: CASSSQGNTEAFF.